This TCR beta chain originates from a study of T cell changes during pregnancy in multiple sclerosis. V shed 2 bases and J 10 bases; nucleotides not matched to a gene: 14. Germline CDR1 is KGHSH and CDR2 is LQKENI. The CDR3 has 17 residues. TCRdb keeps only in-frame clones here, not all; method: immunoSEQ multiplex PCR. The sample has more than 50,000 clones, 91% seen once. The sequences come from peripheral blood, collected after pregnancy. V usage is TRBV18 and J usage is TRBJ1-6; TRBD1 agrees at 7 bases. The TCR comes from a female donor in good health, enrolled as a control in a pregnancy study. DNA of the CDR3: TGTGCCAGCTCACCAACGCTTGGGACAGCCCTTACCTCACCCCTCCACTTT. Protein product: CASSPTLGTALTSPLHF.